The 11 T cell receptor beta chains presented below share a single source sample, sequenced in a study of blood T cell repertoires in COVID-19. Clones were read by immunoSEQ multiplex PCR, and TCRdb kept only the in-frame ones, dropping some. The sample holds 150,000 to 200,000 clones, over 60% seen once. The specimen was peripheral blood. These receptors were collected from a woman aged 70-85 years with acute or convalescent COVID-19.

The chain links TRBV10-3 to TRBJ2-3, with 10 bases matching TRBD2. This CDR3 comprises 15 residues. Per the germline V gene, CDR1 is ENHRY and CDR2 is SYGVKD. V shed 4 bases and J 6 bases; nucleotides not matched to a gene: 7. In nucleotides, the CDR3 is TGTGCCATCAGTGGTTTAGCGGGAGGCGGGGATACGCAGTATTTT. It encodes CAISGLAGGGDTQYF.

CDR3 region: CASSLLAGAMTGELFF. In nucleotides, the CDR3 is TGTGCCAGCAGCTTGCTAGCGGGAGCCATGACCGGGGAGCTGTTTTTT. The chain employs TRBV5-4 and TRBJ2-2; 10 nucleotides line up with TRBD2. Trimming at V came to 1 base and at J to 5 bases, leaving 5 bases not matched to a gene. In germline, CDR1 is SGHNT, CDR2 YYREEE (reference sequence). This CDR3 has 16 residues.

This chain joins TRBV5-1 and TRBJ2-7, with a possible D match to TRBD2 (6 bases). Trimming shortened V by 3 bases and J by 5 bases, and 15 bases separated the two germline ends. Germline values: CDR1 SGHRS, CDR2 YFSETQ. The CDR3 runs 14 residues. The CDR3 DNA is TGCGCCAGCAGCTCCGGGACCGGGAGCAACGAGCAGTACTTC. Translated: CASSSGTGSNEQYF.

Points on this clone: Other DNA variants within this sample encode the same CDR3. The chain's CDR3 is CASSLDGYEQYF. The CDR3 DNA is TGTGCCAGCAGCTTGGACGGGTACGAGCAGTACTTC. This chain uses TRBV5-4 with TRBJ2-7; D remains ambiguous. CDR1 is SGHNT, CDR2 YYREEE, per germline (reference sequence). The CDR3 covers 12 residues. Trimming removed 0 bases at V and 4 bases at J, with 5 bases between.

The chain combines TRBV5-1 with TRBJ1-3, with a possible D match to TRBD1 (5 bases). The CDR3 runs 14 residues. V shed 1 base and J shed 8 bases, with 13 bases lying between them. The germline gives CDR1 SGHRS, CDR2 YFSETQ. CDR3 in DNA: TGCGCCAGCAGCTTGATGGGGCCGATTGACACCATATATTTT. It specifies CASSLMGPIDTIYF.

The chain couples TRBV19 to TRBJ2-2; tentatively, D is TRBD2 (5 bases). The V gene lost 7 bases and the J gene lost 5 bases, with 14 bases spanning the gap. Looked up from germline, CDR1 is LNHDA and CDR2 is SQIVND (reference sequence). This CDR3 contains 14 residues. CDR3 region: CASKELEGTGELFF. The CDR3 DNA follows: TGTGCCAGTAAGGAACTAGAAGGAACCGGGGAGCTGTTTTTT.

The J gene is TRBJ2-4, the V gene TRBV5-4; the D gene is possibly TRBD2 (5 bases). The ends were cut back, 5 bases at V and 0 bases at J, with 21 bases in the middle. CDR1 and CDR2 from the germline V gene are SGHNT and YYREEE (reference sequence). This CDR3 has 18 amino acids. In DNA form, the CDR3 reads TGTGCCAGCAGTTATGTTCCTCGAGGGTTTAAAGCCAAAAACATTCAGTACTTC. It specifies CASSYVPRGFKAKNIQYF.

This rearrangement joins TRBV9 to TRBJ1-1; D is undetermined. Germline lookup yields CDR1 SGDLS and CDR2 YYNGEE. CDR3 length equals 13 residues. Trimming removed 0 bases from V and 5 bases from J, with 8 bases in between. This CDR3 reads CASSVGPGTEAFF. The CDR3 DNA is TGTGCCAGCAGCGTAGGGCCGGGTACTGAAGCTTTCTTT.

The J gene is TRBJ2-1, the V gene TRBV28; 9 bases line up with TRBD2. After removal of 5 bases from V and 6 bases from J, the junction contained 17 bases not matched to a gene. The germline V gene encodes CDR1 MDHEN and CDR2 SYDVKM. The CDR3 is 18 amino acids. The DNA of the CDR3 is TGTGCCAGCAGTCCTCGCGGGGTAGCGGGAGCCTTTAGCAATGAGCAGTTCTTC. Translating it yields CASSPRGVAGAFSNEQFF. Complete variable domain (other parts from reference TRBV28 and TRBJ2-1): DVKVTQSSRYLVKRTGEKVFLECVQDMDHENMFWYRQDPGLGLRLIYFSYDVKMKEKGDIPEGYSVSREKKERFSLILESASTNQTSMYLCASSPRGVAGAFSNEQFFGPGTRLTVL.

A note on this clone: The same CDR3 is also encoded by other DNA sequences in this sample. The chain is built from TRBV5-1 and TRBJ2-7, with 10 bases identical to TRBD2. Trimming at V came to 3 bases and at J to 0 bases, leaving 0 bases not matched to a gene. CDR1 and CDR2 (germline): SGHRS, YFSETQ. There are 14 residues in the CDR3. The CDR3 region is CASSSSGGSYEQYF. For the CDR3, the DNA is TGCGCCAGCAGCTCTAGCGGGGGCTCCTACGAGCAGTACTTC.

This clone has just one count. This rearrangement joins TRBV5-1 to TRBJ2-2; 10 bases are a match to TRBD1. Trimming cost V 2 bases and J 3 bases; bases outside gene matches: 1. Germline lookup yields CDR1 SGHRS and CDR2 YFSETQ. The CDR3 loop spans 15 amino acids. The DNA for the CDR3 is TGCGCCAGCAGCTTCGGACAGGGGGACACCGGGGAGCTGTTTTTT. Its translation: CASSFGQGDTGELFF.